The 30 T cell receptor beta chains below were found in one sample sequenced in a study of shared clonotypes between healthy human individuals. Here immunoSEQ multiplex PCR was the method, and the copy in TCRdb shows in-frame clones only, minus some. The sample has about half a million clones, roughly 80% seen once; the top ten hold roughly 13%. The sample taken for sequencing was PBMCs. These receptor sequences come from a woman in her 40s in good health. Some clones in this sample may be carry-over from other donors' samples.

The chain carries TRBV19 and TRBJ2-3, with a tentative D call TRBD2 (5 bases). Germline CDR1 and CDR2: LNHDA and SQIVND (reference sequence). With 7 bases removed from V and 1 base from J, the gap between germline ends came to 9 bases. The CDR3 is made up of 13 amino acids. The CDR3 loop is CASKRSGTDTQYF. Here the CDR3 DNA reads TGTGCCAGTAAGCGGTCGGGCACAGATACGCAGTATTTT.

The rearrangement uses TRBV7-3 and TRBJ2-5; the match to TRBD1 covers 8 bases. Germline CDR1 SGHTA, CDR2 FQGTGA. Losses at the gene ends were 5 bases for V and 5 bases for J; bases not matched to a gene: 13. The CDR3 runs to 16 residues. CDR3 bases: TGTGCCAGCAGCCGAGGTCGGACAGGGAGCCAGGAGACCCAGTACTTC. Translated: CASSRGRTGSQETQYF.

Details on this clone: This likely traces to a read error, being one base from a far larger clone. The chain employs TRBV4-2 and TRBJ2-5; possibly TRBD2 for D (7 bases). The J call may be incorrect, as the DNA end agrees better with TRBJ2-7. Germline V CDR1 and CDR2: LGHNA, YNFKEQ. The CDR3 runs 15 residues. The CDR3 DNA sequence: TGTGCCGGCAGCCAAGGGGAGGGGGAATACGCCGAGCAGTACTTC. It yields the protein CAGSQGEGEYAEQYF.

V and J are TRBV20-1 and TRBJ1-2, with D hard to call. The germline V and J ends were trimmed by 4 bases and 2 bases, with 5 bases remaining between them. This CDR3 region has 11 residues. Germline CDR1 is DFQATT and CDR2 is SNEGSKA (reference sequence). The CDR3 here is CSANGNYGYTF. In nucleotides, the CDR3 is TGCAGTGCTAATGGCAACTATGGCTACACCTTC.

The rearrangement joins TRBV2 to TRBJ1-1, with D maybe TRBD1 (6 bases). V lost 2 bases, J lost 5 bases, and 15 bases lay in between. Germline CDR1 and CDR2: SNHLY and FYNNEI. The length of the CDR3 is 15 residues. Written as DNA, the CDR3 is TGTGCCAGCAGTGAATCGGGGGGCGCAAAGACTGAAGCTTTCTTT. This sequence encodes CASSESGGAKTEAFF.

For the CDR3, the DNA is TGCGCCAGCAGCTTGGCCGGGGGAGGGCTTGGAAACACCATATATTTT. This sequence encodes CASSLAGGGLGNTIYF. This rearrangement joins TRBV5-1 to TRBJ1-3; tentatively, D is TRBD1 (5 bases). CDR3 length: 16 amino acids. The V gene lost 0 bases and the J gene lost 3 bases, with 13 bases spanning the gap. Germline CDR1 SGHRS, CDR2 YFSETQ.

J is TRBJ2-5 and V is TRBV5-4, with TRBD2 identical over 8 bases. The CDR3 loop spans 16 amino acids. Germline V gives CDR1 SGHNT, CDR2 YYREEE (reference sequence). Trimming removed 0 bases from V and 4 bases from J; junction bases left unmatched: 8. CDR3 amino acids: CASSLDLAGARETQYF. In nucleotides, the CDR3 is TGTGCCAGCAGCTTGGACCTAGCGGGTGCCCGAGAGACCCAGTACTTC.

This clone was observed many times. The chain carries TRBV9 and TRBJ2-3; D not resolved. CDR1 and CDR2 from the germline V gene are SGDLS and YYNGEE. V dropped 0 bases and J dropped 1 base, with 12 bases sitting between them. The CDR3 sequence is 16 residues long. As DNA, the CDR3 is TGTGCCAGCAGCGTAGGGTCAGCAACGCGCACAGATACGCAGTATTTT. Protein sequence: CASSVGSATRTDTQYF.

The rearrangement uses TRBV10-1 and TRBJ2-2; unclear D gene. Germline V gene sequence: CDR1 WNHNN, CDR2 SYGVQD (reference sequence). This CDR3 is built from 14 residues. V lost 5 bases and J 0 bases, leaving 7 bases between the germline ends. The DNA for the CDR3 is TGCGCCAGCAGTCGCAGCTCGAACACCGGGGAGCTGTTTTTT. It yields the protein CASSRSSNTGELFF.

This chain joins TRBV7-3 and TRBJ2-3, with D maybe TRBD2 (6 bases). The germline gives CDR1 SGHTA, CDR2 FQGTGA. Trimming stripped 5 bases from V and 5 bases from J, with 14 bases between. This CDR3 has 14 residues. CDR3 loop: CASSQGTPGDTQYF. The DNA of the CDR3 is TGTGCCAGCAGCCAAGGGACTCCCGGAGATACGCAGTATTTT.

This sequence joins TRBV5-1 and TRBJ2-1; 8 bases match TRBD1. Germline V CDR1 and CDR2: SGHRS, YFSETQ. V was clipped by 4 bases and J by 2 bases; unmatched bases: 5. This CDR3 comprises 15 residues. DNA of the CDR3: TGCGCCAGCAGCCACCGGACAGGGCCCTACAATGAGCAGTTCTTC. Its protein is CASSHRTGPYNEQFF.

This CDR3 reads CASSLVGVRTGELFF. For the CDR3, the DNA is TGTGCCAGCAGTTTAGTGGGAGTGAGAACCGGGGAGCTGTTTTTT. This chain links TRBV28 with TRBJ1-3; TRBD2 might be the D (5 bases). The DNA end lines up better with TRBJ2-2; the J call may be wrong. Germline CDR1 MDHEN, CDR2 SYDVKM. The CDR3 totals 15 residues.

This chain joins TRBV7-3 and TRBJ1-3; weak D call: TRBD1 (5 bases). The CDR3 is 17 amino acids. Germline values: CDR1 SGHTA, CDR2 FQGTGA. Trimming cost V 4 bases and J 0 bases, with 16 bases left between them. The CDR3 sequence: CASSSRTGTSSGNTIYF. For the CDR3, the DNA is TGTGCCAGCAGCTCACGTACCGGGACCAGCTCTGGAAACACCATATATTTT. Full variable domain (remainder filled in from reference TRBV7-3 and TRBJ1-3): GAGVSQTPSNKVTEKGKYVELRCDPISGHTALYWYRQSLGQGPEFLIYFQGTGAADDSGLPNDRFFAVRPEGSVSTLKIQRTERGDSAVYLCASSSRTGTSSGNTIYFGEGSWLTVV.

This clone has a count of ten or more. Other DNA sequences within the sample encode an identical CDR3. The rearrangement uses TRBV7-6 and TRBJ2-1; TRBD2 agrees at 10 bases. Germline CDR1 SGHVS, CDR2 FNYEAQ. With 5 bases clipped from V and 13 bases from J, the junction kept 8 bases outside the gene matches. CDR3 size: 13 residues. The CDR3 region is CASSHPGLATQFF. For the CDR3, the DNA is TGTGCCAGCAGCCACCCGGGACTAGCGACTCAGTTCTTC. Complete variable domain (other parts from reference TRBV7-6 and TRBJ2-1): GAGVSQSPRYKVTKRGQDVALRCDPISGHVSLYWYRQALGQGPEFLTYFNYEAQQDKSGLPNDRFSAERPEGSISTLTIQRTEQRDSAMYRCASSHPGLATQFFGPGTRLTVL.

In this sample, this clone turned up a few times. The chain is built from TRBV14 and TRBJ2-7, with 9 bases fitting TRBD1. V was pared by 6 bases and J by 4 bases, with 7 bases of the junction left unmatched. Germline V gene data show CDR1 as SGHDN and CDR2 as FVKESK. The CDR3 loop spans 14 amino acids. CDR3 nucleotide sequence: TGTGCCAGCAGTTGGGACAGGGTCAGTTACGAGCAGTACTTC. This codes for CASSWDRVSYEQYF. Full variable domain (missing parts from reference TRBV14 and TRBJ2-7): EAGVTQFPSHSVIEKGQTVTLRCDPISGHDNLYWYRRVMGKEIKFLLHFVKESKQDESGMPNNRFLAERTGGTYSTLKVQPAELEDSGVYFCASSWDRVSYEQYFGPGTRLTVT.

As regards this clone: A junction boundary mismatches the germline segment, possibly from a read error. This chain joins TRBV6-1 and TRBJ1-4; a possible D gene is TRBD1 (6 bases). CDR3 length equals 14 residues. The germline V gene encodes CDR1 MNHNS and CDR2 SASEGT. The CDR3: CASSERTANEKLFF. DNA of the CDR3: TGCGCCAGCAGTGAACGGACAGCTAATGAAAAACTGTTTTTT.

Only one count was recorded for this clone. The chain links TRBV7-9 to TRBJ2-1; 9 bases fit TRBD2. Germline V gene data show CDR1 as SEHNR and CDR2 as FQNEAQ (reference sequence). V trimming: 3 bases; J trimming: 8 bases; junction bases outside the gene matches: 5. This CDR3 comprises 14 residues. CDR3 nucleotides: TGTGCCAGCAGCTTGGCGGGAGGGCCGGATGAGCAGTTCTTC. Translating gives CASSLAGGPDEQFF.

This rearrangement joins TRBV28 to TRBJ2-7; 10 bases match TRBD1. Trimming cost V 5 bases and J 7 bases; bases outside gene matches: 14. Looked up from germline, CDR1 is MDHEN and CDR2 is SYDVKM. This CDR3 spans 16 amino acids. CDR3 nucleotides: TGTGCCAGCAGTCCCTGGGGGACCGGGACAGGGGTAGAGCAGTACTTC. Protein product: CASSPWGTGTGVEQYF.

In its sample, this clone was seen a few times. The V call is TRBV9, the J call TRBJ2-4; D not certain. CDR1 SGDLS and CDR2 YYNGEE come from the germline V gene. There are 14 residues in the CDR3. Trimming removed 1 base from V and 8 bases from J, with 13 bases in between. This CDR3 reads CASSVTTGPDIQYF. Here the CDR3 DNA reads TGTGCCAGCAGCGTAACTACCGGACCGGACATTCAGTACTTC. The variable domain in full, with the rest retrieved from reference TRBV9 and TRBJ2-4, is DSGVTQTPKHLITATGQRVTLRCSPRSGDLSVYWYQQSLDQGLQFLIQYYNGEERAKGNILERFSAQQFPDLHSELNLSSLELGDSALYFCASSVTTGPDIQYFGAGTRLSVL.

Remarks on this clone: It differs at one base from a far larger clone, so likely a read error. The chain carries TRBV11-2 and TRBJ2-7; 8 bases agree with TRBD1. The V gene end was trimmed by 8 bases and the J gene end by 10 bases; junction bases not matched to a gene: 10. This CDR3 is 12 amino acids long. The germline gives CDR1 SGHAT, CDR2 FQNNGV. CDR3 in DNA: TGTGCCAGCGGCGTCGGACAGGGATATCAGTACTTC. It translates to CASGVGQGYQYF.

V usage is TRBV11-2 and J usage is TRBJ1-1, with D perhaps TRBD1 (5 bases). With 1 base removed from V and 6 bases from J, the gap between germline ends came to 12 bases. Germline V gene data show CDR1 as SGHAT and CDR2 as FQNNGV. The CDR3 is 14 residues long. The CDR3 reads CASSLVGGFAEAFF. CDR3 bases: TGTGCCAGCAGCTTAGTTGGGGGGTTCGCTGAAGCTTTCTTT.

This chain joins TRBV19 and TRBJ2-1; no reliable D call. Germline V CDR1 and CDR2: LNHDA, SQIVND (reference sequence). Trimming took off 2 bases at V and 6 bases at J, with 11 bases between the two ends. This CDR3 spans 14 amino acids. The CDR3 DNA reads TGTGCCAGTAGTATAACGTTCATAGTCAATGAGCAGTTCTTC. Translation gives CASSITFIVNEQFF.

The gene calls are TRBV27 and TRBJ2-5; 9 bases align to TRBD1. Per the germline V gene, CDR1 is MNHEY and CDR2 is SMNVEV (reference sequence). The CDR3 is 14 amino acids. J lost 3 bases, V lost 8 bases, and 7 bases had no gene match. In nucleotides, the CDR3 is TGTGCCAGCTCGATGGACAGGGGAGAAGAGACCCAGTACTTC. Amino acids: CASSMDRGEETQYF.

The gene calls are TRBV30 and TRBJ2-3, with a tentative D call TRBD1 (6 bases). V gave up 1 base and J gave up 2 bases, with 10 bases separating them. Germline V gives CDR1 GTSNPN, CDR2 SVGIG (reference sequence). The CDR3 is 14 residues long. In DNA, the CDR3 is TGTGCCTGGAGTGCCGGACAGAACACAGATACGCAGTATTTT. This encodes CAWSAGQNTDTQYF.

The chain recombines TRBV30 with TRBJ2-1; 9 bases fit TRBD2. Germline loops: CDR1 GTSNPN, CDR2 SVGIG (reference sequence). J lost 4 bases, V lost 0 bases, and 4 bases had no gene match. This CDR3 is built from 15 residues. CDR3 in DNA: TGTGCCTGGAGTGTAAGTCTAGCGGGATACAATGAGCAGTTCTTC. Encoded protein: CAWSVSLAGYNEQFF.

This clone came up many times. The chain links TRBV15 to TRBJ1-4; D not certain. CDR1 is LNHNV and CDR2 is YYDKDF in the germline V gene (reference sequence). V was trimmed by 0 bases and J by 0 bases, leaving 8 bases between them. The CDR3 is made up of 16 amino acids. CDR3 loop: CATSRDVAATNEKLFF. As DNA, the CDR3 is TGTGCCACCAGCAGAGATGTGGCCGCAACTAATGAAAAACTGTTTTTT.

About this clone itself: The junction differs from germline at one of its ends, possibly a read error. This chain joins TRBV2 and TRBJ1-5; D not resolved. Per germline, CDR1 SNHLY and CDR2 FYNNEI. This CDR3 comprises 12 residues. The CDR3 here is CASSDSNQPQNF. CDR3 sequence (DNA): TGTGCCAGCAGTGATAGCAATCAGCCCCAGAATTTT.

The chain recombines TRBV5-4 with TRBJ2-5; the D is unclear. CDR3 length equals 14 residues. With 5 bases removed from V and 1 base from J, the gap between germline ends came to 12 bases. The germline V gene has CDR1 SGHNT and CDR2 YYREEE (reference sequence). CDR3 amino acids: CASSSVFSQETQYF. The CDR3 DNA is TGTGCCAGCAGTTCAGTCTTTTCCCAAGAGACCCAGTACTTC.

This clone was seen just once. The J gene is TRBJ2-7, the V gene TRBV6-5; D gene ambiguous. V lost 7 bases and J 1 base, leaving 5 bases between the germline ends. Germline lookup yields CDR1 MNHEY and CDR2 SVGAGI. The CDR3 is made up of 11 amino acids. The CDR3 DNA sequence: TGTGCCAGCATCCAATCCTACGAGCAGTACTTC. As protein: CASIQSYEQYF.

This clone was detected ten times or more. This chain links TRBV7-9 with TRBJ2-1; weak D call: TRBD2 (5 bases). The germline gives CDR1 SEHNR, CDR2 FQNEAQ (reference sequence). This CDR3 spans 16 amino acids. The ends were cut back, 5 bases at V and 5 bases at J, with 19 bases in the middle. The CDR3 loop is CASSPGPFEGNNEQFF. The CDR3 DNA follows: TGTGCCAGCAGCCCCGGGCCGTTTGAGGGCAACAATGAGCAGTTCTTC. The entire variable domain, with the rest obtained from reference TRBV7-9 and TRBJ2-1, is as follows: DTGVSQNPRHKITKRGQNVTFRCDPISEHNRLYWYRQTLGQGPEFLTYFQNEAQLEKSRLLSDRFSAERPKGSFSTLEIQRTEQGDSAMYLCASSPGPFEGNNEQFFGPGTRLTVL.